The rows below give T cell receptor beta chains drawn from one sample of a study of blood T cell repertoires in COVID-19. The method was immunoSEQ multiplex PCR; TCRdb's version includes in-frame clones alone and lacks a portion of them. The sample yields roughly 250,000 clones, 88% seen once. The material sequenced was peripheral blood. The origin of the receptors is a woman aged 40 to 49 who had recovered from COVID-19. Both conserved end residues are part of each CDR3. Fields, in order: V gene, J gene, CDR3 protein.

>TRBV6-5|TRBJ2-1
CASGPGRGTYNEQFF
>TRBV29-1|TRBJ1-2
CSVEWLSNYGYTF
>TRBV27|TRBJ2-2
CASSFGGSRNTGELFF
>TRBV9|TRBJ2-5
CASSAGGNQETQYF
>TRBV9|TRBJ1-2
CASSAEGTGFNYGYTF
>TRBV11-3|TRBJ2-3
CASSWGGTNTDTQYF
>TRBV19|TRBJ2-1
CASSIARTSGMGSYNEQFF
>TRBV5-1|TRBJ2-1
CASSPRRSWDEQFF
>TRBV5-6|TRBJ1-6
CASSLKGDHRGPSPLHF
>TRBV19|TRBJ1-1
CASRGPGWAEAFF
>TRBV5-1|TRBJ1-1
CASSLAGVYTEAFF
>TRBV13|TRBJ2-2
CASSLGSSGELFF
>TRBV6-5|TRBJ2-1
CASGAGSSYNEQFF
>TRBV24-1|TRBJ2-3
CATSDFGGRGDTQYF
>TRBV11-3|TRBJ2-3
CASSFGRGADTQYF
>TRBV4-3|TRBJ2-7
CASSPRERESYEQYF
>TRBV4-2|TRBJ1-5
CASSHGQTSWNQPQHF
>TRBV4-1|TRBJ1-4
CASSPTVLNEKLFF
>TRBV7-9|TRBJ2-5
CASSLQGQEGETQYF
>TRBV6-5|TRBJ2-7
CASSPERTGFSEQYF
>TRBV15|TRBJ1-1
CATSRDRKAAEAFF
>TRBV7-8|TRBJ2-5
CASSFGGAQTQYF
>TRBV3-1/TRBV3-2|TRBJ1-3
CASSQAVGQGTPPSGNTIYF
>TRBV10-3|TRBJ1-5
CAISERQGPSGPQHF
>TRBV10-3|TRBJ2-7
CAISEQRGRGSSYEQYF
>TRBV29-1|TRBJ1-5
CKGAGSLVKPQHF
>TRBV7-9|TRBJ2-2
CASSPLGTGDTGELFF
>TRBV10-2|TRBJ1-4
CASRGGQVNEKLFF
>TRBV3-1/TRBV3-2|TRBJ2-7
CASSPWTSGSYEQYF
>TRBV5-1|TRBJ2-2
CASRATSPGAGELFF
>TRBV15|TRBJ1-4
CATGGQWQGATNEKLFF
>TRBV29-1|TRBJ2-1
CSVGQAVGEQFF
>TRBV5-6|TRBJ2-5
CASSLGGPGETQYF